The clone carrying this TCR beta chain appeared a few times. This sample is part of a study of response to subunit inactivated influenza vaccine. Germline assignment: CDR1 DFQATT and CDR2 SNEGSKA (reference sequence). V lost 2 bases to trimming and J lost 0 bases; unmatched junction nucleotides: 5. The CDR3 is 17 residues long. Each CDR3 protein gets one entry after TCRdb re-called the RT-PCR reads with MiXCR. This sample yields hundreds of thousands of distinct CDR3 sequences, of which 11% are seen a single time; 11% belongs to the top ten. These data were also filed under a second study, of T cells expressing NK-cell markers. That work contributes: The authors made TCR beta cDNA libraries by 5'RACE template switching. This switching added a universal primer site and UMIs. Beta-chain profiling covered CD3+CD56+NKG2C+, CD3+CD56+NKG2C- and CD3+CD56-NKG2C+ sorted subsets. Of the CD8+ T cells in about 6 donors, roughly 1.0-7.5% belonged to dominant NKG2C+ clonotypes. These same clonotypes (in a few donors) also led the CD3+CD56-NKG2C+ fraction. Certain NKG2C+ T cell clones were expanded, and their HCMV specificity remained unclear.

The rearrangement links TRBV20-1 to TRBJ2-1; TRBD2 aligns across 12 bases. This TCR came from a man aged 50 or older who received an inactivated influenza vaccine. Sequenced material: PBMCs from blood, taken on the day of vaccination. The CDR3 DNA sequence: TGCAGTGCTAGAAAACTAGCGGGGGGCCTCTCCTACAATGAGCAGTTCTTC. It codes for CSARKLAGGLSYNEQFF.